This TCR beta chain was recorded in a study of OX40 agonist ivuxolimab in advanced cancers. About the investigation overall: Ivuxolimab was an agonistic, fully human IgG2 monoclonal antibody directed against OX40 (CD134), a costimulatory receptor. Intravenous ivuxolimab was administered to patients every 2 weeks at six dose levels: 0.01, 0.1, 0.3, 1.5, 3 and 10 mg/kg. Of the 50 or so patients in dose escalation, 19 had hepatocellular carcinoma, about 15 had melanoma, 9 had renal cell carcinoma and 9 had head and neck cancer. The dose-escalation cohort was about 83% male with a mean age of 60 years, ranging from about 23 to 85. Prior anti-PD-1, anti-PD-L1 or anti-CTLA-4 therapy was permitted, and checkpoint inhibitors had been received by 30% to 40% of dose-escalation patients. Three dose-escalation patients achieved partial responses, one with hepatocellular carcinoma and two with cutaneous melanoma. The point of sequencing TCRbeta in the periphery was to test whether ivuxolimab changed TCR sequence diversity and drove clonal T-cell expansion. The paper describes the monotherapy dose-escalation part (N = 52 patients) of the phase I trial of ivuxolimab.

To sequence the TCRbeta CDR3 region, genomic DNA was isolated from the sorted cells. TCRbeta CDR3 regions were sequenced using the immunoSEQ Assay. In its TCRdb copy, this immuneACCESS table keeps in-frame sequences only and misses some clones. Where compared with another copy, unresolved V genes explain less than half of these, and the others have no known cause. This sample is represented by about 45,000 clones; approximately 84% of them were singletons. Approximately 16% of the sample belongs to the ten largest clones. Results and caveats for the whole study, not just this receptor: In partial responders in the 0.1-3.0 mg/kg groups, normalized peripheral clonal expansion was found to be among the lowest, especially among CD8+ T cells. On average, CD8+ T cells showed more expanded clones than CD4+ T cells after ivuxolimab. Low levels of normalized T-cell clonal expansion were also shown by some nonresponding patients. Which antigens the clonally expanded peripheral T cells were specific for was not determined. At doses of 0.1 to 3.0 mg/kg, clonal expansion of both CD4+ and CD8+ T cells in blood was seen between baseline and week 6.

V loses 5 bases at its end and J loses 5 bases; junction bases beyond the gene matches: 4. From the cysteine up to the phenylalanine, the CDR3 has a length of 15 residues. The CDR3 DNA has 45 bases and is translated from base 1. CDR1 and CDR2 are read off the germline V gene as MDHEN and SYDVKM. Notes on this clone: There is no known antigen for this receptor. No base qualities exist here, and no much larger clone lies one base off it.

Patients with a history of autoimmune disease or receiving systemic immunosuppression were excluded from the trial. Peripheral blood for TCR sequencing was collected from all dose cohorts at baseline, on cycle 4 day 1, and on cycle 7 day 1. The samples were drawn from a first-in-human, open-label, multicenter phase I dose-escalation trial of ivuxolimab. Adults with locally advanced or metastatic melanoma, renal cell carcinoma, hepatocellular carcinoma or head and neck squamous cell carcinoma were enrolled in the trial. Before TCR sequencing, CD4+ T cells and CD8+ T cells were sorted from peripheral blood as separate populations.

Sequenced material: CD4+ or CD8+ T cells sorted from blood, taken in a trial of the OX40 agonist ivuxolimab. This TCR came from an adult with an advanced solid tumor such as melanoma, head and neck, liver or kidney cancer. The sequence joins TRBV28 to TRBJ2-2, with TRBD2 identical over 11 junction bases. This receptor carries the CDR3 CASSKTSGDTGELFF. The nucleotide sequence reads as follows: TGTGCCAGCAGTAAGACTAGCGGGGATACCGGGGAGCTGTTTTTT.